This entry features one T cell receptor beta chain sequence. It has no known antigen specificity. Per-nucleotide qualities are absent, and no much larger clonotype sits a single base away. Each donor gave one peripheral blood draw, averaging approximately 120 mL, which was collected into heparinised tubes. A BD FACSAria II was used to sort naive, central memory, regulatory and stem cell-like memory CD4+ T cells with a panel that included CD45RO, CCR7, CD25, CD127, CD95 and CD27. Every sorted population had a purity above 95%. PBMCs were isolated right away by Lymphoprep density gradient centrifugation and were stained directly, without culture. To minimize batch effects, samples were stained and sorted in pairs, one healthy donor with one patient per experiment. The data were obtained in a study of beta chain features in type 1 diabetes (dated by TCRdb to between 2018 and 2020). Notes on the research overall: Mean age, gender distribution, total cell number and subset yield did not differ between patients and healthy donors. Across all samples, approximately 98,000,000 sorted cells were examined, and cell number per subset correlated strongly with RNA yield. The study compared the TCRB repertoires of sorted circulating CD4+ T cell subsets in recently diagnosed type 1 diabetes patients with those in matched healthy donors. Regulatory and stem cell-like memory subsets were isolated from only 8 patients and about eight healthy donors, whereas naive and central memory subsets came from all 30 or so donors. Beyond this particular receptor, the publication reports: Because the HLA sub-analyses included only small numbers of individuals, any influence of HLA type on TCRB rearrangement was left unresolved. PCR might favor shorter templates, but patient and control samples were amplified and corrected together, so any skew would affect both groups equally. Sequencing cDNA rather than genomic DNA could over-represent highly expressing activated cells, although activation and CD3 levels did not differ between groups. In all four CD4+ subsets, TCRB CDR3 length was moderately but significantly shorter in type 1 diabetes patients. Naive, central memory and regulatory TCRB repertoires appeared to be more alike among patients than among healthy donors. At VDJ recombination sites, patients with type 1 diabetes made fewer insertions and deleted more nucleotides, a pattern implying thymic rearrangement abnormalities.

All of the isolated RNA was reverse transcribed with the High Capacity cDNA Reverse Transcription Kit, so expressed TCRB transcripts were sequenced. Deep immunoSEQ sequencing was performed on naive, central memory and regulatory T cell samples, with an average of approximately 3.9 million total reads per sample. After sorted cells were lysed in RLT buffer, RNA was extracted with DNase-treated RNeasy Micro or Mini kits, with the choice depending on cell number. Each cell subset was processed on its own to prevent cross-contamination, while patient and healthy donor samples were processed together. The immunoSEQ multiplex PCR was used to amplify TCRB sequences from cDNA, generating 87-bp fragments that spanned the CDR3 region. The amplicons were sequenced using the Illumina HiSeq platform. Per the original workflow: PCR bias was computationally corrected using synthetic template baselines, reads within Hamming distance 2 were collapsed, and singletons that could not be merged were discarded. Reads were aligned against IMGT so that V, D and J genes, CDR3 length and insertions or deletions at six rearrangement sites could be assigned. Within each subset, clonotype counts were normalized to sorted cell number, after which true diversity and Gini coefficients were computed with the tcR R package. The overlap coefficient, calculated on TCRB nucleotide sequences, was used to quantify repertoire sharing. TCRdb re-hosts the immuneACCESS table, in-frame sequences only. Its copies lack some clones; in the studies checked, an unresolved V gene accounts for under half of them, and the cause for the rest is not known. V and J calls and clone size come straight from that table; D and trimming were deduced from the DNA. For this sample there are about 44,000 clones; 66% appear just once. The top ten clonotypes cover approximately 2% of the sample.

CDR1 is given as SGHDT and CDR2 as YYEEEE, both from the germline V gene. V sheds 4 bases and J sheds 5 bases, leaving 15 bases between their ends. The CDR3, cysteine through phenylalanine, is 14 amino acids long. The kept DNA is CDR3 alone, 42 bases in frame from the first base. The sequenced material came from Tregs from blood. The sample's cell subset or site, from its label and the paper: regulatory CD4+ T cells. This clonotype was obtained from a young woman with type 1 diabetes. Here the chain combines TRBV5-6 and TRBJ1-2; possibly the D gene is TRBD1, per 6 matching bases. This receptor carries the CDR3 CASSGAGARYGYTF. The DNA sequence is given as TGTGCCAGCAGCGGAGCGGGGGCGCGGTATGGCTACACCTTC.